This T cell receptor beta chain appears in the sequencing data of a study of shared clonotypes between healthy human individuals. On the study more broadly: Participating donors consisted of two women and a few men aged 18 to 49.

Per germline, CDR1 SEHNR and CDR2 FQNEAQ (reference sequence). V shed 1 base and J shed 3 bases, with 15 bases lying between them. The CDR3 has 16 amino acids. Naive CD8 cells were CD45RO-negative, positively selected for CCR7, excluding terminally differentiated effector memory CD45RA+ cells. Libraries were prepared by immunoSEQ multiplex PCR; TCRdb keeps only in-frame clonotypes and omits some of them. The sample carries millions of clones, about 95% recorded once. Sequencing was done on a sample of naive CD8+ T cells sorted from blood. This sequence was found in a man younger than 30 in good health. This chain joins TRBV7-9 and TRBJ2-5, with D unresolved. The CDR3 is CASSLEVGIVKETQYF. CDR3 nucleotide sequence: TGTGCCAGCAGCTTAGAGGTGGGGATAGTCAAAGAGACCCAGTACTTC.